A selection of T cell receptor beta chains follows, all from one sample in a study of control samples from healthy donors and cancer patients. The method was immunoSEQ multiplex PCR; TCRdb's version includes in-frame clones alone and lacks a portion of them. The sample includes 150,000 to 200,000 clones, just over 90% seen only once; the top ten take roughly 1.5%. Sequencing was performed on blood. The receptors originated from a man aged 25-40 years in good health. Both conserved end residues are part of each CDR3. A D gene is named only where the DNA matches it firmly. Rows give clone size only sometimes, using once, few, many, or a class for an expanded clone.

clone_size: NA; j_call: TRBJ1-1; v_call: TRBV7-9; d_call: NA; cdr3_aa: CASSFEGLAEAFF; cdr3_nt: TGTGCCAGCAGCTTCGAAGGGTTGGCTGAAGCTTTCTTT
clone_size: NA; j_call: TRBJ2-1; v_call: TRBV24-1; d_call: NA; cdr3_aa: CATSDSGWRGSYNEQFF; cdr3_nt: TGTGCCACCAGTGATTCGGGATGGCGGGGCTCCTACAATGAGCAGTTCTTC
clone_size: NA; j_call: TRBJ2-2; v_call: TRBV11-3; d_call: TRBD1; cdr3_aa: CASSLGQGAMNTGELFF; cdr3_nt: TGTGCCAGCAGCCTTGGACAGGGGGCCATGAACACCGGGGAGCTGTTTTTT
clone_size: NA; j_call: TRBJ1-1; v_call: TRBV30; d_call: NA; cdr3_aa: CAWSSGNTEAFF; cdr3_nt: TGTGCCTGGAGCTCGGGGAACACTGAAGCTTTCTTT
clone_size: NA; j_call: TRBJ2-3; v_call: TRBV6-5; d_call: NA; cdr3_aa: CASRGRGAYTDTQYF; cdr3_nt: TGTGCCAGCAGAGGTCGGGGGGCCTACACAGATACGCAGTATTTT
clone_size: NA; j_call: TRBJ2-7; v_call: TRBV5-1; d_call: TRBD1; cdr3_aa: CASSPEEGQGYDEQYF; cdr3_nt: TGCGCCAGCAGCCCCGAAGAAGGACAGGGTTACGACGAGCAGTACTTC
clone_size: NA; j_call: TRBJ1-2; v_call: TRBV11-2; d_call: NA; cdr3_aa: CASSLERGTGKGSYGYTF; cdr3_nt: TGTGCCAGCAGCTTAGAAAGAGGAACAGGGAAAGGTTCCTATGGCTACACCTTC
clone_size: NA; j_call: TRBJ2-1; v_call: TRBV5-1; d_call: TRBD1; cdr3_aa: CASSAGQGWDEQFF; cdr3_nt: TGCGCCAGCAGCGCGGGACAGGGGTGGGATGAGCAGTTCTTC
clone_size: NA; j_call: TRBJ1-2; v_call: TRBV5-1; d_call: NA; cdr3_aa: CASSLGQNYGYTF; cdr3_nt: TGCGCCAGCAGCTTAGGACAGAACTATGGCTACACCTTC
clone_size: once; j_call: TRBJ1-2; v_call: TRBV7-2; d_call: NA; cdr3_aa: CASSERAGTRYGYTF; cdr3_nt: TGTGCCAGCAGCGAACGAGCCGGGACCCGGTATGGCTACACCTTC
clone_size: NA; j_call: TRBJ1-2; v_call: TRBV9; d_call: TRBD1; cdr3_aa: CASSVGVGQKYGYTF; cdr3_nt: TGTGCCAGCAGCGTAGGTGTGGGACAGAAGTATGGCTACACCTTC
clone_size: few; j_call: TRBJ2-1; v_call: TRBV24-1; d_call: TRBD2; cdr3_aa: CATSDSRLSGGSYNEQFF; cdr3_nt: TGTGCCACCAGTGATAGCCGACTTAGCGGGGGATCTTACAATGAGCAGTTCTTC
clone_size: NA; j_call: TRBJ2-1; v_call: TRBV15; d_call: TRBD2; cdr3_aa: CATSQDQGLVRSGNEQFF; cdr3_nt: TGTGCCACCAGCCAAGATCAGGGACTAGTTAGATCAGGGAATGAGCAGTTCTTC
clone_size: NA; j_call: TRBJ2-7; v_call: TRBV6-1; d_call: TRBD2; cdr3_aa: CVSSGGVRAQYYEQYF; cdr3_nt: TGTGTCAGCAGTGGGGGGGTAAGGGCTCAGTACTACGAGCAGTACTTC
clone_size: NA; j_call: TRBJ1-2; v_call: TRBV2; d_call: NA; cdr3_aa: CASMGQVGGYGYTF; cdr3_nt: TGTGCCAGCATGGGTCAGGTGGGCGGCTATGGCTACACCTTC
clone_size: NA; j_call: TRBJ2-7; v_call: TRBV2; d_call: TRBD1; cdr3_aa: CASSSRDRGGEQYF; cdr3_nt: TGTGCCAGCAGTAGCCGGGACAGGGGTGGCGAGCAGTACTTC